This T cell receptor (beta chain) was sequenced for a study of post-analysis software for immune sequencing data. Every TCR beta cDNA library bore unique molecular identifiers. A single record per CDR3 protein comes from TCRdb applying MiXCR to the PCR reads. The data contain about 460,000 distinct CDR3 sequences, around 40% of them singletons. The CDR3 sequence is 16 residues long. The ends were cut back, 0 bases at V and 0 bases at J, with 11 bases in the middle. From germline, CDR1 is SGDLS and CDR2 YYNGEE. This clonotype was seen a few times. Antigen unknown. Study-level findings and limits: Those with multiple sclerosis, the patient group, showed significantly lower normalized Chao1 diversity than controls. Five TRBV segments were significantly more frequent in patients than in controls. TRBV5-6, TRBV5-1 and TRBV20-1 were among these segments.

The receptor comes from a girl aged 10 to 17 with multiple sclerosis. Material: blood. The chain employs TRBV9 and TRBJ2-3; either TRBD1 or TRBD2 may fit D (5 bases each). The CDR3: CASSVGGVLSTDTQYF. The CDR3 nucleotides are TGTGCCAGCAGCGTAGGAGGGGTCCTTAGCACAGATACGCAGTATTTT.